This TCR beta chain was observed in a study of spatial heterogeneity in lung cancer. About the study: Alpha-chain sequences were detected in numbers that were consistently lower than beta-chain sequences. Averaged across combinations, each unique TCR and UMI pairing appeared more than ten times in raw reads, which were uncorrected.

Individually, TCR cDNA molecules were each labelled with a unique molecular identifier. TCRdb re-derived calls from the 5' RACE reads in MiXCR, one entry per CDR3 protein. This sample carries just over 75,000 distinct CDR3 sequences, about 8% of them seen once, and the ten largest clones take roughly 7.1%. Germline V gene sequence: CDR1 SNHLY, CDR2 FYNNEI. There are 17 residues in the CDR3. Trimming shortened V by 6 bases and J by 2 bases, and 20 bases separated the two germline ends. This clonotype was observed many times. Time point given: sample taken at primary tumor resection. The receptor was derived from a male donor with early-stage non-small cell lung cancer. The source material was PBMCs, sampled at surgery. This chain uses TRBV2 with TRBJ2-1; tentatively, D is TRBD2 (6 bases). Here the CDR3 reads CASRRPTSLTTYNEQFF. The CDR3 DNA reads TGTGCCAGCAGGCGACCCACTAGCCTCACTACCTACAATGAGCAGTTCTTC.